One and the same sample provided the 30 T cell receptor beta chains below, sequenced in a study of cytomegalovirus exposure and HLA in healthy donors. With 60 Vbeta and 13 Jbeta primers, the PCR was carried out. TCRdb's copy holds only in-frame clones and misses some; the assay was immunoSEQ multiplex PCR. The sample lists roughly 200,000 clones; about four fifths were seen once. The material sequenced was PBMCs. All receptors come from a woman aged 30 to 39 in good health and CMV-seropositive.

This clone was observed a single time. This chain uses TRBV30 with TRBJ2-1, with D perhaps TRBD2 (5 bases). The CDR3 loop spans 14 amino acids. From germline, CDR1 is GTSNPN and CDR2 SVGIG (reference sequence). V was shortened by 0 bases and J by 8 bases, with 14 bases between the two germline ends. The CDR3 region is CAWSVLVLSDEQFF. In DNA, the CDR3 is TGTGCCTGGAGTGTACTAGTCTTATCGGATGAGCAGTTCTTC.

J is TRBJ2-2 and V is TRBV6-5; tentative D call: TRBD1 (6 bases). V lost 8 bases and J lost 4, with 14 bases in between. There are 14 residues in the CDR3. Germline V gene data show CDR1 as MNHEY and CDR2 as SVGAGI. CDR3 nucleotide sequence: TGTGCCAGCTCCCGGGCCAGGGGCACCGGGGAGCTGTTTTTT. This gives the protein CASSRARGTGELFF.

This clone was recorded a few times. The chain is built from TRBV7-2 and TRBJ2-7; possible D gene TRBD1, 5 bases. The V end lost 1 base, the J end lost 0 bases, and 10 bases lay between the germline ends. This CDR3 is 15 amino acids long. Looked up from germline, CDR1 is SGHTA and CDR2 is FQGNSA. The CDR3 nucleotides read TGTGCCAGCAGCTTAGACAGGTTAAGCTCCTACGAGCAGTACTTC. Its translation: CASSLDRLSSYEQYF.

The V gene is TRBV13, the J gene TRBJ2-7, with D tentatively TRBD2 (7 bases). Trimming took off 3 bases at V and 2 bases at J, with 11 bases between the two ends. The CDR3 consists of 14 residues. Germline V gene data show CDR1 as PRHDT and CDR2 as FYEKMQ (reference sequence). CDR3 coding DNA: TGTGCCAGCAGCTTGCCGGGGGGCCCCTACGAGCAGTACTTC. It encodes CASSLPGGPYEQYF.

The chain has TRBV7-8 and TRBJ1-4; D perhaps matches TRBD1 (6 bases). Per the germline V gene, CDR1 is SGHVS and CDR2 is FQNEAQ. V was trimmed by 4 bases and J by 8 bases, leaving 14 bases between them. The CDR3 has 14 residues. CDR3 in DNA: TGTGCCAGCAGCTACATGGGGGGGGGCGAAAAACTGTTTTTT. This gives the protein CASSYMGGGEKLFF.

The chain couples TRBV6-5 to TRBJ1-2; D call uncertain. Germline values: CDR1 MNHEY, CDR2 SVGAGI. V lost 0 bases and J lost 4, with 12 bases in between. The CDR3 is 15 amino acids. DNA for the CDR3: TGTGCCAGCAGTTACTCGAGGGAGCTTGGCTATGGCTACACCTTC. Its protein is CASSYSRELGYGYTF.

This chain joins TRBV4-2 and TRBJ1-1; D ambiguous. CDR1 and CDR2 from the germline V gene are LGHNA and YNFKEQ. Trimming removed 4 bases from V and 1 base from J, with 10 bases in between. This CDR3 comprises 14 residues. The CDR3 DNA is TGTGCCAGCAGCCCCACTCGGAGGAACACTGAAGCTTTCTTT. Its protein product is CASSPTRRNTEAFF.

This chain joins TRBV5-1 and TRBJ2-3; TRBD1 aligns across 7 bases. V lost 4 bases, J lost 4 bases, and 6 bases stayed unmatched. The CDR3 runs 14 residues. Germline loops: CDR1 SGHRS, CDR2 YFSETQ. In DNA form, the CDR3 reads TGCGCCAGCAGCAGGGGGCAGGGACCAGATACGCAGTATTTT. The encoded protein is CASSRGQGPDTQYF.

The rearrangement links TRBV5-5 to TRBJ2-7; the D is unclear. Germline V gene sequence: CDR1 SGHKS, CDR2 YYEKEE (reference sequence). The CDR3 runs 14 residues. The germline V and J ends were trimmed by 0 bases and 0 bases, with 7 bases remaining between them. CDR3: CASSLGYYSYEQYF. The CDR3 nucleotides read TGTGCCAGCAGCTTGGGGTACTACTCCTACGAGCAGTACTTC.

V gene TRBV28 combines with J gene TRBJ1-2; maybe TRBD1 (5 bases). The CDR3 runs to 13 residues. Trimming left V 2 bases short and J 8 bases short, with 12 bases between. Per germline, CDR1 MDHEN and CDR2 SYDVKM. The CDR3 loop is CASSLPRAIGYTF. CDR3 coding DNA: TGTGCCAGCAGTTTACCCAGGGCGATCGGCTACACCTTC.

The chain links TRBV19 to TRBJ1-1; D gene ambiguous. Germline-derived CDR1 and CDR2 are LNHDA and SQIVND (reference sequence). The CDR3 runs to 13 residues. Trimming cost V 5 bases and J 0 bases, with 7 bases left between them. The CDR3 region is CASSRFVNTEAFF. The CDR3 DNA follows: TGTGCCAGTAGTCGGTTTGTGAACACTGAAGCTTTCTTT.

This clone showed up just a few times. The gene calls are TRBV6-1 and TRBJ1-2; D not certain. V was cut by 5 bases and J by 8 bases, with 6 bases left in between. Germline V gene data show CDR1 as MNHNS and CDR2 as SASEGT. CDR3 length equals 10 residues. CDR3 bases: TGTGCCAGCAGTTTTGAGGGCTACACCTTC. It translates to CASSFEGYTF.

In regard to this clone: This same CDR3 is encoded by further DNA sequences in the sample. The chain's CDR3 is CASSRTGDGYTF. The CDR3 region has the DNA TGTGCCAGCAGTCGGACAGGCGATGGCTACACCTTC. V and J are TRBV6-5 and TRBJ1-2, with 7 bases fitting TRBD1. J was trimmed by 6 bases and V by 5 bases; bases with no gene match: 3. Germline assignment: CDR1 MNHEY and CDR2 SVGAGI. The CDR3 extends over 12 amino acids.

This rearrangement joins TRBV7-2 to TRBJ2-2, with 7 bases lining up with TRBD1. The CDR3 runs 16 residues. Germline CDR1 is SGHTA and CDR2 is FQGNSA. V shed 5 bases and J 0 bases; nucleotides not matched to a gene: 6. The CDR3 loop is CASSTQGTANTGELFF. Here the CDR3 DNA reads TGTGCCAGCAGCACCCAGGGGACAGCGAACACCGGGGAGCTGTTTTTT.

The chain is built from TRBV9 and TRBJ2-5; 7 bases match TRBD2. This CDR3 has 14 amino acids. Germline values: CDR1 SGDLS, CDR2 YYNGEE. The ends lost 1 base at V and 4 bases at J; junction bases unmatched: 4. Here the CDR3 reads CASSVREGGETQYF. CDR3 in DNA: TGTGCCAGCAGCGTAAGGGAGGGTGGAGAGACCCAGTACTTC.

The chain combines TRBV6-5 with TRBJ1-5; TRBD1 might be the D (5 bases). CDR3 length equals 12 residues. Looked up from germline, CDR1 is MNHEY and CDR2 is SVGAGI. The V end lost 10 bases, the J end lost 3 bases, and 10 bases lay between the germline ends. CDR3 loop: CATRTHNQPQHF. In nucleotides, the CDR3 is TGTGCCACCCGGACACACAATCAGCCCCAGCATTTT.

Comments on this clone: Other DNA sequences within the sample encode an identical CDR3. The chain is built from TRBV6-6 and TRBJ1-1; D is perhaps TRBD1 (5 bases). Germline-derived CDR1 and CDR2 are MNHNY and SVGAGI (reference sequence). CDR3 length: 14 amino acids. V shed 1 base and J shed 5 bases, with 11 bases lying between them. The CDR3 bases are TGTGCCAGCAGTTACTTCGGGCGGGGGACTGAAGCTTTCTTT. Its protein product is CASSYFGRGTEAFF.

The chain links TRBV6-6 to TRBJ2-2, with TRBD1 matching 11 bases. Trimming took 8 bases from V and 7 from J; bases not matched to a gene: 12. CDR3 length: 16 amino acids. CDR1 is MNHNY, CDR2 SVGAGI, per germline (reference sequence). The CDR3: CASDPRTGGLSGELFF. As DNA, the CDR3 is TGTGCCAGCGACCCTCGGACAGGGGGCCTAAGCGGGGAGCTGTTTTTT.

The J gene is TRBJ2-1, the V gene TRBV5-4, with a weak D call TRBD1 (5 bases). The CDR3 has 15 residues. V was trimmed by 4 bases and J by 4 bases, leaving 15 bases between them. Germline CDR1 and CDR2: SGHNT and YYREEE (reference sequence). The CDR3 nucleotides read TGTGCCAGCAGCCCCCAGGGAACAACGTACAATGAGCAGTTCTTC. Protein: CASSPQGTTYNEQFF.

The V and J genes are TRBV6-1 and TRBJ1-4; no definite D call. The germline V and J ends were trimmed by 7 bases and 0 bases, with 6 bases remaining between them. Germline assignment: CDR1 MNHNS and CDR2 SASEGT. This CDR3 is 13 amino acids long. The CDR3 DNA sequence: TGTGCCAGCAAAATCGCAACTAATGAAAAACTGTTTTTT. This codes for CASKIATNEKLFF.

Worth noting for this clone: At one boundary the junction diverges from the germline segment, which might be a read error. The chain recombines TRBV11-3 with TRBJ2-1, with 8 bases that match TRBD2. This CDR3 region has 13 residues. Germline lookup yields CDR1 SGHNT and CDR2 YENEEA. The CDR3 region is CASSSGTRFGGIF. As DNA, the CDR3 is TGTGCCAGCAGCTCCGGGACTAGGTTTGGGGGCATCTTC.

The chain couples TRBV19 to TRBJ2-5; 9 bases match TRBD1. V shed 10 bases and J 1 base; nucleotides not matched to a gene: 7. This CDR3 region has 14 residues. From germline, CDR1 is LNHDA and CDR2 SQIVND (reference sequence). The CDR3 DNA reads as TGTGCCACTCCAGGGACAGGGCCCCAAGAGACCCAGTACTTC. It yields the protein CATPGTGPQETQYF.

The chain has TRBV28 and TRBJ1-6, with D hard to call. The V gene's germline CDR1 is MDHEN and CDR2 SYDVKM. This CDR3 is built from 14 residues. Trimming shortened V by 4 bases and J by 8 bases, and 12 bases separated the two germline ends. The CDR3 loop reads CASSSPLLDSPLHF. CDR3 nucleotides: TGTGCCAGCAGTTCCCCTCTTCTCGATTCACCCCTCCACTTT.

In DNA form, the CDR3 reads TGCGCCAGCAGCTTGGCCGGGACAGCCTACGACTTAAGCTCCTACGAGCAGTACTTC. Amino acids: CASSLAGTAYDLSSYEQYF. The chain recombines TRBV5-1 with TRBJ2-5; 7 bases agree with TRBD1. The J call may be faulty, since TRBJ2-7 better matches the DNA end. The CDR3 covers 19 residues. Germline V gene lookup returns CDR1 SGHRS and CDR2 YFSETQ.

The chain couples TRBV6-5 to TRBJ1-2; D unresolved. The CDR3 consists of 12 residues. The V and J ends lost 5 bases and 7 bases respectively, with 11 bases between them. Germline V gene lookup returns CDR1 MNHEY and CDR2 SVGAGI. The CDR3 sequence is CASSVRGGGYTF. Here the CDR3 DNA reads TGTGCCAGCAGTGTCCGGGGAGGTGGCTACACCTTC.

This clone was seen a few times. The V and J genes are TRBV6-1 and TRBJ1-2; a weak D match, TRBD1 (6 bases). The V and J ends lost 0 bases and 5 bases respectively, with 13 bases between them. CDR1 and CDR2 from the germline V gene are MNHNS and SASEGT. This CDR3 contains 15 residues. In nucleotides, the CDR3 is TGTGCCAGCAGTGAAGCGAGGGCAGGGGTTTATGGCTACACCTTC. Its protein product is CASSEARAGVYGYTF.

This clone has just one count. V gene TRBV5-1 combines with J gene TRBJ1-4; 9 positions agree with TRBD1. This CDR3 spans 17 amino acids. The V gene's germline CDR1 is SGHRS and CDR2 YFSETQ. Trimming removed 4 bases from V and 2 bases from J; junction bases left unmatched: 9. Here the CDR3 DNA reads TGCGCCAGCAGCCAATGGACAGGGGACGGGACTAATGAAAAACTGTTTTTT. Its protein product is CASSQWTGDGTNEKLFF.

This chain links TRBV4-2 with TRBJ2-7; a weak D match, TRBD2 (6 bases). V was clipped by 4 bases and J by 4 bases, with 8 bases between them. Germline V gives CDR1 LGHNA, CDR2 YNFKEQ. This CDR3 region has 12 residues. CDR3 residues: CASSPAGYEQYF. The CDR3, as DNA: TGTGCCAGCAGCCCCGCGGGGTACGAGCAGTACTTC.

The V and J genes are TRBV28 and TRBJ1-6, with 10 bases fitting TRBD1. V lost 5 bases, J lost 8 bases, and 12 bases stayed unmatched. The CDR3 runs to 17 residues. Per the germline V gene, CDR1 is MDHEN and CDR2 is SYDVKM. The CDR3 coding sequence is TGTGCCAGCAGTCCCCCCATGACCGGGACAGGGGATTCACCCCTCCACTTT. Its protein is CASSPPMTGTGDSPLHF.

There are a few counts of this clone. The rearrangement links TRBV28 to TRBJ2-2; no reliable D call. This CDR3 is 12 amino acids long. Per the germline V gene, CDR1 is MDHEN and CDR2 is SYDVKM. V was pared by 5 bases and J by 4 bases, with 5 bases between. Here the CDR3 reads CASSLSTGELFF. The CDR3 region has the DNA TGTGCCAGCAGTCTCAGCACCGGGGAGCTGTTTTTT.